The present TCR beta chain was sequenced within a study of cytomegalovirus exposure and HLA in healthy donors. Primers: 60 Vbeta forward and 13 Jbeta reverse. Profiled with immunoSEQ multiplex PCR; TCRdb holds only in-frame clones, not every one. The table has some 180,000 clones, around 70% seen once; the top ten hold over 2.5%. The count of this clone is one. The clonotype originates from a male donor in good health and CMV-seronegative. The sequencing input was PBMCs.

In DNA, the CDR3 is TGTGCCAGCAGCGTAGTTCGGGGACAGTCTAACACTGAAGCTTTCTTT. This codes for CASSVVRGQSNTEAFF. The chain couples TRBV9 to TRBJ1-1; 7 nucleotides match TRBD1. CDR3 length equals 16 residues. The V gene end was trimmed by 0 bases and the J gene end by 2 bases; junction bases not matched to a gene: 7. Germline lookup yields CDR1 SGDLS and CDR2 YYNGEE.